One sample yielded the 4 T cell receptor beta chains listed below, sequenced in a study of shared clonotypes between healthy human individuals. TCRdb's table, derived via immunoSEQ multiplex PCR, lists solely in-frame clones and lacks some. The table has 2 million to 3 million clones, over 85% seen once. Sequenced: naive CD4+ T cells from PBMCs. The subset is: CD45RA+ positively selected. These receptors originate from a man younger than 35 in good health. Some clones in this sample may be carry-over from other donors' samples.

The chain is built from TRBV5-1 and TRBJ1-1, with 10 bases aligning to TRBD1. From germline, CDR1 is SGHRS and CDR2 YFSETQ. Trimming removed 4 bases from V and 8 bases from J; junction bases left unmatched: 11. CDR3 length equals 15 residues. The CDR3, as DNA: TGCGCCAGCAGCGCTTCCGGGACAGGGGTACTGGAAGCTTTCTTT. Translated: CASSASGTGVLEAFF.

Regarding this clone: This same CDR3 is encoded by further DNA sequences in the sample. The CDR3 loop is CASSFGTGQETQYF. The CDR3 DNA sequence: TGTGCCAGCAGCTTCGGGACAGGTCAAGAGACCCAGTACTTC. The V gene is TRBV7-9, the J gene TRBJ2-5, with TRBD1 matching 8 bases. Unmatched junction bases numbered 2, after V lost 3 bases and J lost 2 bases. The CDR3 is 14 residues long. Germline V CDR1 and CDR2: SEHNR, FQNEAQ (reference sequence).

The V call is TRBV6-1, the J call TRBJ1-1; no clear D. Germline V gene data show CDR1 as MNHNS and CDR2 as SASEGT. V was shortened by 3 bases and J by 1 base, with 15 bases between the two germline ends. This CDR3 is built from 16 residues. The CDR3 DNA reads as TGTGCCAGCAGTGATCGCACCCCTCGCGGGAACACTGAAGCTTTCTTT. It is translated as CASSDRTPRGNTEAFF.

The chain links TRBV7-9 to TRBJ1-3; tentative D call: TRBD1 (6 bases). CDR1 and CDR2 from the germline V gene are SEHNR and FQNEAQ (reference sequence). Trimming cost V 6 bases and J 2 bases, with 14 bases left between them. The length of the CDR3 is 15 residues. CDR3 sequence (DNA): TGTGCCAGCAGTTCCCAGGGGACCCCTGGAAACACCATATATTTT. Protein sequence: CASSSQGTPGNTIYF.